This TCR beta chain was identified in a study of identifying expanded T cells in peripheral blood. Method: immunoSEQ multiplex PCR; TCRdb's copy keeps in-frame clones and lacks some. The sample holds about 58,000 clones, roughly 90% seen once. The CDR3 length is 15 residues. V shed 3 bases and J shed 7 bases, with 19 bases lying between them. Germline lookup yields CDR1 SGHDT and CDR2 YYEEEE. No infections or other immune events were documented during collection. The receptor was derived from a person between 18 and 70 years old in good health. The sequenced sample consisted of blood. The chain links TRBV5-6 to TRBJ2-5, with D perhaps being TRBD1 or TRBD2 (5 bases each). The DNA of the CDR3 is TGTGCCAGCAGCTCCGGTCTCGGGGCCCAGGGGACCCAGTACTTC. Protein sequence: CASSSGLGAQGTQYF.